This note documents a single T cell receptor beta chain sequence. The CDR3 runs 13 residues. CDR1 is SEHNR and CDR2 is FQNEAQ in the germline V gene (reference sequence). The source of the sample is a study of cytomegalovirus exposure and HLA in healthy donors. Use of 60 Vbeta and 13 Jbeta primers characterized the PCR. The data were produced by immunoSEQ multiplex PCR, yet TCRdb's version contains in-frame clones alone and is incomplete. The sample holds under 150,000 clones, roughly 78% seen once. V and J are TRBV7-9 and TRBJ2-5; D uncertain. The J call may be faulty, since TRBJ2-7 better matches the DNA end. Sample: PBMCs. This TCR was recovered from a woman aged 40 to 49 in good health and CMV-seronegative. The CDR3 bases are TGTGCCAGCAGCGTCGTGACTGGCCACGAGCAGTACTTC. It specifies CASSVVTGHEQYF.